This T cell receptor (beta chain) comes out of a study of T cell responses to AZD1222 COVID-19 vaccine. The study, taken as a whole, reports: Two AZD1222 administrations were followed by greater Spike-specific TCR breadth and depth.

This clone was seen only a few times. The antigen remains undetermined. This CDR3 contains 14 residues. Per germline, CDR1 MNHEY and CDR2 SMNVEV (reference sequence). The V end was cut by 9 bases, the J end by 2 bases, with 17 bases between. Sequencing was performed with immunoSEQ multiplex PCR; in TCRdb, only in-frame clones are kept and a portion is missing. The repertoire includes 150,000 to 200,000 clones, approximately 87% of them detected once, and 2.5% to 3% sits in the top ten. V gene TRBV27 combines with J gene TRBJ2-7, with D possibly TRBD2 on 6 matching bases. The specimen comprised peripheral blood, sampled on day 0 of MenACWY control vaccination. This clonotype originated in an adult in good health. In DNA form, the CDR3 reads TGTGCCAGTCGCGCGGGGCAGGGTCCCTACGAGCAGTACTTC. This translates into CASRAGQGPYEQYF.